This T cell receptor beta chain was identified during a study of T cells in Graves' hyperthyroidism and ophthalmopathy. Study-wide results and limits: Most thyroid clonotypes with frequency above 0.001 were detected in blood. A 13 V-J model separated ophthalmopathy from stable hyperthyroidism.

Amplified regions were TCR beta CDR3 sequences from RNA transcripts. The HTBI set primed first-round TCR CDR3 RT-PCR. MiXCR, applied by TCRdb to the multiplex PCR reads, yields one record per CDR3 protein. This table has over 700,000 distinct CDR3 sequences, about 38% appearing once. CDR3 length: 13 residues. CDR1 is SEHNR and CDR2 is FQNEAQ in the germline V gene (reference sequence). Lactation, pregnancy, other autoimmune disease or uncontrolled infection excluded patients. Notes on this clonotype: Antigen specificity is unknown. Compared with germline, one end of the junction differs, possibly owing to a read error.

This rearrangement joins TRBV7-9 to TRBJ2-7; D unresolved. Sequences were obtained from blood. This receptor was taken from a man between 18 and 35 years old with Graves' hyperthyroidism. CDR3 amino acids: CASSQVGFYEQYF. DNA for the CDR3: TGCGCCAGCAGCCAAGTCGGATTCTACGAGCAGTACTTC.